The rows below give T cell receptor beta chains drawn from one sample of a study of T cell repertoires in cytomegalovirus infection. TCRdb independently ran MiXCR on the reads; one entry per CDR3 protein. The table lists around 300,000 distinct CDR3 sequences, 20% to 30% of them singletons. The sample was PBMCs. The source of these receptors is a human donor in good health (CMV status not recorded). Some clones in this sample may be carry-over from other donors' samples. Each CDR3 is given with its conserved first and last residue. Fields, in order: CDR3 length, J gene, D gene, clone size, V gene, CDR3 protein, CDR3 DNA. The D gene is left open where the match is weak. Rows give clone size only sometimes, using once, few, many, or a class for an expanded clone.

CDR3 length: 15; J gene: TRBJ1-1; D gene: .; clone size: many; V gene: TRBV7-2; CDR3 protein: CASSSTPGPNTEAFF; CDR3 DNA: TGTGCCAGCAGCTCGACGCCGGGACCGAACACTGAAGCTTTCTTT
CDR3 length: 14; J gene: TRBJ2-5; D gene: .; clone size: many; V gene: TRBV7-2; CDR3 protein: CASSLAAYQETQYF; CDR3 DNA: TGTGCCAGCAGCTTAGCGGCCTATCAAGAGACCCAGTACTTC
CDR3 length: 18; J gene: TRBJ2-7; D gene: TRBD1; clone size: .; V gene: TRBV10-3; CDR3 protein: CAITGGFTGQGLFGEQYF; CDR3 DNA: TGTGCCATCACTGGCGGTTTTACGGGACAGGGCTTGTTCGGCGAGCAGTACTTC
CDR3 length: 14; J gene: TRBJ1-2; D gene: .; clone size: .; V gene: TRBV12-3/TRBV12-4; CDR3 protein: CTSSFSGRTKGYTF; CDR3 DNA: TGTACCAGCAGTTTTTCCGGGAGGACTAAGGGCTACACCTTC
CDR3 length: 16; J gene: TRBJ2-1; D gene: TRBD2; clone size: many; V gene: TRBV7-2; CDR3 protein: CASSFLAGAGYNEQFF; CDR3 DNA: TGTGCCAGCAGCTTCCTCGCGGGAGCTGGCTACAATGAGCAGTTCTTC
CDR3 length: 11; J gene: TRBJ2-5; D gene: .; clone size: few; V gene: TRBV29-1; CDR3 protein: CSVRGSGTQYF; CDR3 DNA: TGCAGCGTTCGGGGATCCGGGACCCAGTACTTC
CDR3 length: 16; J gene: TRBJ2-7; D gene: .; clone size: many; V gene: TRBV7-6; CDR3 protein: CASSFNYALAQDEQYF; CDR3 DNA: TGTGCCAGCAGCTTTAACTATGCCCTAGCTCAGGACGAGCAGTACTTC
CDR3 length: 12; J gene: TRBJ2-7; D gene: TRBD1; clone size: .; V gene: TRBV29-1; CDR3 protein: CSVLGTVYEQYF; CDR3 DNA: TGCAGCGTCCTCGGGACAGTTTACGAGCAGTACTTC
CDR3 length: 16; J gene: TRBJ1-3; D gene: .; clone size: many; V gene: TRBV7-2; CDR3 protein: CASSLGPGRSGNTIYF; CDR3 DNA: TGTGCCAGCAGCTTAGGACCGGGCCGCTCTGGAAACACCATATATTTT
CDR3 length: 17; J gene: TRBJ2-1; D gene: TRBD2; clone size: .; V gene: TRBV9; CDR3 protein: CASSAVGYGGAYNEQFF; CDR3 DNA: TGTGCCAGCAGCGCAGTAGGTTACGGGGGGGCCTACAATGAGCAGTTCTTC
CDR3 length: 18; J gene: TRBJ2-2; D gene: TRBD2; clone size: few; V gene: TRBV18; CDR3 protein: CASSPRTSGGLNTGELFF; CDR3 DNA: TGTGCCAGCTCACCACGGACTAGCGGGGGCCTGAACACCGGGGAGCTGTTTTTT
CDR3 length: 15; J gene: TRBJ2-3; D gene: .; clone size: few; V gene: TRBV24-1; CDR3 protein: CATSDSHTFADTQYF; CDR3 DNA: TGTGCCACCAGTGATTCGCACACTTTCGCAGATACGCAGTATTTT
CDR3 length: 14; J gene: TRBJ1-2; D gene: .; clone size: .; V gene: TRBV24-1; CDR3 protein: CATSDRSFPYGYTF; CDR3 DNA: TGTGCCACCAGTGATCGGTCTTTCCCATATGGCTACACCTTC
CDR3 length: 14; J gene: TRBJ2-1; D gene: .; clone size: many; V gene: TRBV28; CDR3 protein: CASNKVSSYNEQFF; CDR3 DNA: TGTGCCAGCAATAAGGTGAGCTCCTACAATGAGCAGTTCTTC
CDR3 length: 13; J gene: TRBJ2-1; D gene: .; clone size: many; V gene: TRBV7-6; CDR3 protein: CASSPTGSNEQFF; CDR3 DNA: TGTGCCAGCAGCCCGACAGGTTCCAATGAGCAGTTCTTC
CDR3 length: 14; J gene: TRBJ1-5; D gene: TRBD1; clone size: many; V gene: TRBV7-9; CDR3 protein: CASKLQGADQPQHF; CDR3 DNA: TGTGCCAGCAAGTTACAGGGGGCGGATCAGCCCCAGCATTTT
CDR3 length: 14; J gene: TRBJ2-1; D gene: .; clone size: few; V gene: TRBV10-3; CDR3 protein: CATLRQEVSHGQFF; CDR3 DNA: TGTGCCACATTAAGACAGGAGGTCAGTCACGGGCAGTTCTTC
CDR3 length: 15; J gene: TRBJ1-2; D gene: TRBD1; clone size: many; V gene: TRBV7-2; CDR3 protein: CASSHQRTGGYGYTF; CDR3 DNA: TGTGCCAGCAGCCATCAAAGGACAGGGGGCTATGGCTACACCTTC
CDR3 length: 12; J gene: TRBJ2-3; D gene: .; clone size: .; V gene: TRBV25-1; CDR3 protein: CASGLSTDTQYF; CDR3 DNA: TGTGCCAGCGGACTTAGCACAGATACGCAGTATTTT
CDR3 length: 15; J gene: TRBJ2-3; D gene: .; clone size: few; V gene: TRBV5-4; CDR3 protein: CASSPQGGGTDTQYF; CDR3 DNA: TGTGCCAGCAGCCCGCAGGGGGGAGGGACAGATACGCAGTATTTT
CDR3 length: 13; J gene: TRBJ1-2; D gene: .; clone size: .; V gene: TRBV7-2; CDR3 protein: CASSRESNYGYTF; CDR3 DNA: TGTGCCAGCAGCCGGGAGTCTAACTATGGCTACACCTTC
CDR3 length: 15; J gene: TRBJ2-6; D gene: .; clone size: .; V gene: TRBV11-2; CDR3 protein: CASNRGGSGANVLTF; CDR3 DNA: TGTGCCAGCAACAGGGGGGGATCTGGGGCCAACGTCCTGACTTTC
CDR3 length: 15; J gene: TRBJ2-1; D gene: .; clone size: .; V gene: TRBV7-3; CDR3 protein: CASSPRLDSYNEQFF; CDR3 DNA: TGTGCCAGCAGCCCACGACTAGACTCCTACAATGAGCAGTTCTTC
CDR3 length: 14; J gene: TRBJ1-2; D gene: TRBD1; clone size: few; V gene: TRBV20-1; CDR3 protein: CSVTGTGANYGYTF; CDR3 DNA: TGCAGCGTAACCGGGACAGGGGCCAACTATGGCTACACCTTC
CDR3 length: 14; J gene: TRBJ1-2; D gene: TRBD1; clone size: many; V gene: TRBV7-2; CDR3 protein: CASSLAGGASGYTF; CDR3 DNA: TGTGCCAGCAGCTTAGCAGGGGGCGCGAGTGGCTACACCTTC
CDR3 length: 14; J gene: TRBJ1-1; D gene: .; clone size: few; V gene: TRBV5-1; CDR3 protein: CASSLQGFNTEAFF; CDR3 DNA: TGCGCCAGCAGCTTGCAGGGTTTTAACACTGAAGCTTTCTTT
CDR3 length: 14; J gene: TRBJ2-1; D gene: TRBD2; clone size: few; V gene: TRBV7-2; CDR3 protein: CATGTSGYRNEQFF; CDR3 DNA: TGTGCCACCGGGACTAGCGGATACCGCAATGAGCAGTTCTTC
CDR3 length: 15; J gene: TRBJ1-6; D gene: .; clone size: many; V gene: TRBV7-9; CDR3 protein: CASSLANKGNSPLHF; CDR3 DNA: TGTGCCAGCAGCTTAGCGAACAAGGGTAATTCACCCCTCCACTTT
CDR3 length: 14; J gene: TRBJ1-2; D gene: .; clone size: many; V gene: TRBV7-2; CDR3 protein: CASSLESGNYGYTF; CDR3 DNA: TGTGCCAGCAGCTTAGAGTCAGGGAACTATGGCTACACCTTC